This TCR beta chain appears in the sequencing data of a study of blood T cells in healthy people across ages. Broader study findings: Observed TCR beta diversity per million T cells went down as age went up. This fall followed a roughly linear course with age.

Using a J-beta primer mix together with a sample-barcoded 5' primer, a second PCR was run for about 6 to 11 cycles. Every cDNA molecule carried a tag from a template-switch adaptor bearing 12 random nucleotides. TCRdb used MiXCR to reprocess the 5' RACE reads, holding one entry per CDR3 protein. The sample holds around 1.5 million distinct CDR3 sequences, roughly 45% seen once. Germline V gives CDR1 MDHEN, CDR2 SYDVKM. CDR3 size: 13 residues. Unmatched junction bases numbered 11, after V lost 8 bases and J lost 12 bases. Note on this clonotype: Its antigen is unknown.

This chain links TRBV28 with TRBJ2-4; TRBD2 matches 9 bases. Sequencing was done on a sample of blood. The receptor was isolated from a woman younger than 35 in good health. CDR3 in amino acids: CASEMRGGRNQYF. The CDR3 nucleotides read TGTGCCAGCGAGATGCGGGGGGGGAGAAATCAGTACTTC.